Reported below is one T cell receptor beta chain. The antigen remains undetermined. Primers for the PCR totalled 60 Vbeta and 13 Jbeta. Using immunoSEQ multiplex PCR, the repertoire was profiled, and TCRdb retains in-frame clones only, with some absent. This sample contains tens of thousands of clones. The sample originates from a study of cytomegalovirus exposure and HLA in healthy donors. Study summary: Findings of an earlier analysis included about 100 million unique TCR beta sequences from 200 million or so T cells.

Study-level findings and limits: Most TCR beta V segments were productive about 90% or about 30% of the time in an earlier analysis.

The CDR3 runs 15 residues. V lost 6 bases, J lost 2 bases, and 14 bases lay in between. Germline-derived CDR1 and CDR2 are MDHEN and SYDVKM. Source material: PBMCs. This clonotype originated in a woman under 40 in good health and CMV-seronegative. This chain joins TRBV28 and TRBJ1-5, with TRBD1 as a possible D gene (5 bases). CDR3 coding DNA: TGTGCCAGCAGCCCTGGAGAAGGGGGCAATCAGCCCCAGCATTTT. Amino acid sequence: CASSPGEGGNQPQHF.